This T cell receptor beta chain was recovered during a study of cytomegalovirus exposure and HLA in healthy donors. The germline V gene has CDR1 MNHNS and CDR2 SASEGT. The V end was cut by 2 bases, the J end by 5 bases, with 6 bases between. There are 12 residues in the CDR3. This clone turned up a few times. Its target is not known. It was with 60 Vbeta and 13 Jbeta primers that the PCR ran. Clones were read by immunoSEQ multiplex PCR, and TCRdb kept only the in-frame ones, dropping some. This table has 130,000 to 150,000 clones, 76% appearing once. Notes on the study in general: Roughly uniform sequencing depth across donors was assumed, possibly incorrectly. Previous analysis showed most TCR beta V segments were productive about 87% or about 30% of the time.

The chain has TRBV6-1 and TRBJ1-1; D remains ambiguous. Sequencing was performed on PBMCs. The clonotype was recovered from a woman between 35 and 50 years old in good health and CMV-seronegative. Written as DNA, the CDR3 is TGTGCCAGCAGTGAATCCCCGACTGAAGCTTTCTTT. Its translation is CASSESPTEAFF.